Following are 11 T cell receptor beta chains from one sample sequenced in a study of T cell repertoires in cytomegalovirus infection (dated by TCRdb to the late 2010s). The data were produced on an Illumina HiSeq 1500. TCRdb redid the processing of the public reads, applying fastp at Q25 and MiXCR, and retained in-frame beta chains. Under each unique CDR3 protein, matching rows form one entry showing the most common genes and DNA. Counted in this sample were roughly 640,000 distinct CDR3 sequences; 24% of them appeared once. Clones ranked in the top ten supply less than 9.5% of the sample. The sequencing input was CD8+ T cells from PBMCs. The receptors shown here come from a human donor in good health (CMV status not recorded). Some clones in this sample may be carry-over from other donors' samples.

As regards this clonotype: Germline and junction disagree at one end, which may indicate a read error. The chain employs TRBV12-3 or TRBV12-4 and TRBJ2-2; D gene uncertain. The CDR3 loop spans 16 amino acids. The CDR3 sequence: CASSLQDHANTGELFF. Here the CDR3 DNA reads TGTGCCAGCAGTTTACAAGACCACGCGAACACTGGGGAGCTGTTTTTT.

This clonotype showed up just a few times. The chain carries TRBV29-1 and TRBJ2-6, with a weak D call TRBD1 (5 bases). The germline gives CDR1 SQVTM, CDR2 ANQGSEA. CDR3 length: 15 residues. Trimming took 7 bases from V and 0 from J, leaving 13 bases between them. In nucleotides, the CDR3 is TGCAGCGCACCGACAGTCGTCTCTGGGGCCAACGTCCTGACTTTC. It translates to CSAPTVVSGANVLTF.

The J gene is TRBJ2-5, the V gene TRBV7-9, with D uncertain. The CDR3 has 16 amino acids. Trimming removed 0 bases at V and 2 bases at J, with 13 bases between. CDR1 is SEHNR and CDR2 is FQNEAQ in the germline V gene (reference sequence). The DNA for the CDR3 is TGTGCCAGCAGCTTAGCCCCGATGGCGGATCAAGAGACCCAGTACTTC. Its protein product is CASSLAPMADQETQYF.

The CDR3 loop reads CASSEQPKRYGYTF. The CDR3 region has the DNA TGTGCCAGCAGTGAACAGCCTAAACGCTATGGCTACACCTTC. The chain employs TRBV2 and TRBJ1-2; no firm D call. The CDR3 totals 14 residues. Germline V gene lookup returns CDR1 SNHLY and CDR2 FYNNEI. Trimming pared 2 bases from V and 4 bases from J, leaving 11 bases between.

The genes are TRBV28 and TRBJ2-5; D ambiguous. Trimming took off 1 base at V and 8 bases at J, with 14 bases between the two ends. Germline loops: CDR1 MDHEN, CDR2 SYDVKM. This CDR3 region has 14 residues. CDR3 protein: CASSLSAMWVTQYF. The CDR3 nucleotides read TGTGCCAGCAGTTTATCTGCCATGTGGGTAACCCAGTACTTC.

This clonotype has a handful of counts. The genes are TRBV29-1 and TRBJ2-7; D is possibly TRBD1 or TRBD2 (5 bases each). V lost 6 bases and J 7 bases, leaving 10 bases between the germline ends. The CDR3 consists of 10 residues. Germline CDR1 SQVTM, CDR2 ANQGSEA. For the CDR3, the DNA is TGCAGCGTCCTGGGACGTGAGCAGTACGTC. Amino acid sequence: CSVLGREQYV.

Many counts were recorded for this clonotype. J is TRBJ2-1 and V is TRBV14, with D hard to call. V was clipped by 0 bases and J by 5 bases, with 11 bases between them. CDR3 length equals 15 residues. Germline-derived CDR1 and CDR2 are SGHDN and FVKESK. CDR3 bases: TGTGCCAGCAGCCAAGAAGGCGGCTTCAACAATGAGCAGTTCTTC. Translating gives CASSQEGGFNNEQFF.

This clonotype was picked up many times. The chain is built from TRBV6-6 and TRBJ1-3, with D tentatively TRBD1 (6 bases). The CDR3 loop spans 15 amino acids. Trimming left V 7 bases short and J 4 bases short, with 17 bases between. Germline-derived CDR1 and CDR2 are MNHNY and SVGAGI (reference sequence). CDR3 residues: CASIGGGPFGNTIYF. In nucleotides, the CDR3 is TGTGCCAGCATTGGTGGGGGGCCTTTCGGAAACACCATATATTTT.

The sample holds many counts of this clonotype. This chain uses TRBV5-1 with TRBJ1-2, with a weak D call TRBD1 (6 bases). V shed 3 bases and J shed 1 base, with 13 bases lying between them. This CDR3 comprises 15 residues. Germline V lookup: CDR1 SGHRS, CDR2 YFSETQ. CDR3 in DNA: TGCGCCAGCAGCTGGAGGCCGGACAGTAACTATGGCTACACCTTC. Its translation: CASSWRPDSNYGYTF.

V and J are TRBV6-5 and TRBJ2-1; 12 bases map to TRBD1. V lost 6 bases, J lost 4 bases, and 7 bases stayed unmatched. This CDR3 is built from 16 residues. Per the germline V gene, CDR1 is MNHEY and CDR2 is SVGAGI. The CDR3 region is CASSEGTGGEYNEQFF. For the CDR3, the DNA is TGTGCCAGCAGCGAGGGGACAGGGGGCGAATACAATGAGCAGTTCTTC.

The J gene is TRBJ1-2, the V gene TRBV6-2 or TRBV6-3, with D maybe TRBD1 (5 bases). Germline V gene sequence: CDR1 MNHEY, CDR2 SVGEGT. CDR3 length: 14 amino acids. V lost 0 bases and J lost 2, with 7 bases in between. CDR3 bases: TGTGCCAGCAGTTACTCGAGGGACAACTATGGCTACACCTTC. Translating gives CASSYSRDNYGYTF.